The sequence of this T cell receptor (beta chain) was determined in a study of vaccination effects on CD4 cells after COVID-19 (dated by TCRdb to the early 2020s). At the level of the whole study: Post-vaccine samples across the study were collected a median of 72 days after the second dose, with a range of 14 to 241. Cultures from other donors in the study were sequenced with the Oncomine TCR Beta short-read assay on an Illumina iSeq 100. Altogether, 10 COVID-19 convalescent patients and several SARS-CoV-2-naive healthy vaccine recipients made up the full study. SARS-CoV-2 spike-specific CD4+ TCR repertoires were compared before and after mRNA vaccination in COVID-19 convalescent patients and in infection-naive vaccine recipients. Study-wide findings and limitations: Among healthy vaccine recipients, nearly all vaccine-induced clones were SARS-CoV-2 mono-reactive, and just 1 of 255 was cross-reactive with common cold coronaviruses. The study was limited by a small number of convalescent patients and lacked early post-infection timepoints. Marked clonal contraction was observed in both infection-induced and vaccine-induced clones at late post-vaccination timepoints, consistent with waning T cell responses.

Trimming removed 4 bases from V and 0 bases from J, leaving 19 bases between the germline ends. Including cysteine and phenylalanine, the CDR3 has 17 amino acids. Kept here is only the CDR3 DNA, which spans 51 bases and is read in frame from base 1. In the germline V gene, CDR1 corresponds to SGHDT and CDR2 to YYEEEE. As to this clone: This receptor's antigen is unknown. No much larger clone is present one base from it, and per-base qualities are unavailable.

In the ViraFEST assay, PBMC were stimulated with viral peptide pools, and TCR sequencing was then used to find antigen-specific CD4+ T cell clonotypes based on their expansion. After more than nine days of culture, CD4+ T cells were isolated with the EasySep CD4+ T cell isolation kit. Participants received two doses of either the BNT162b2 or the mRNA-1273 mRNA SARS-CoV-2 vaccine. Healthy vaccine recipients had no prior SARS-CoV-2 infection, confirmed by negative nucleocapsid antibodies before and after vaccination. Roughly 2 million PBMC per well were cultured in IMDM with 5% human AB serum, around 9.1 IU/ml IL-2 and gentamicin, plus 10 ug/ml peptides. Half of the culture medium was replaced with fresh IL-2-containing medium on days 3 and 7. Unless otherwise noted, each peptide stimulation condition was cultured in triplicate wells. PBMC were separated from whole blood using Ficoll-Paque Plus gradient centrifugation and were then either cryopreserved at -140C or used fresh. The overlapping peptide pools covered the spike proteins of SARS-CoV-2 as well as those of the common cold coronaviruses HCoV-NL63, HCoV-OC43 and HCoV-229E. The QIAamp micro DNA kit was used to extract genomic DNA from the cultured CD4+ T cells.

Library construction relied on the immunoSEQ multiplex PCR assay. DNA from the cultured and isolated CD4+ T cells underwent TCR beta CDR3 sequencing. The authors processed their data as follows. Non-productive TCR sequences were removed, reads were trimmed to the CDR3 region, and CDR3s of at least 7 amino acids were retained. Antigen-specific clonotypes were identified with the MANAFEST web app by comparing expansion in peptide wells against reference cultures. To count as positive, a clone had to show expansion at FDR<0.05 compared with the reference and with all other wells, an odds ratio above 5, and a frequency above 0.1% in two replicate wells. A clonotype was called cross-reactive if it was significantly expanded both in SARS-CoV-2 spike wells and in at least one common cold coronavirus spike condition. Using the stringdist R package, CDR3 similarity was measured by Levenshtein distance, and unrooted trees were constructed with ape in R 3.6.1. TCRdb mirrors the immuneACCESS table, restricted to in-frame sequences. Some clones are absent from its copies; in checked studies, under half trace to an unresolved V gene, and the reason for the others is unknown. V and J calls and clone size are as listed in that table; D and trimming were resolved from the DNA. The sample has fewer than 25,000 clones on record, 72% of them singletons. The ten largest clones take up 10% of the sample.

The chain was built from TRBV5-6 and TRBJ1-1; TRBD1 could be the D gene, as 5 bases match. This sequence originates from a human donor who received a COVID-19 vaccine. The source material was CD4+ T cells from PBMCs cultured with HCoV-NL63 spike peptides, sampled after COVID-19 vaccination. In the paper's terms, the cell subset or site label means: HCoV-NL63 spike overlapping peptide pool stimulation. The DNA sequence is as follows: TGTGCCAGCAGCACAACAGGAGGGAGATCCCTGAACACTGAAGCTTTCTTT. It encodes CASSTTGGRSLNTEAFF.